The 13 T cell receptor beta chains given below trace back to one sample, sequenced in a study of T cell responses to AZD1222 COVID-19 vaccine. The protocol was immunoSEQ multiplex PCR, while the TCRdb copy is restricted to in-frame clones and leaves out a portion. Of about 56,000 clones in the sample, approximately 80% were seen once. The material was peripheral blood, obtained 28 days after the second AZD1222 dose. The source is an adult who received the AZD1222 COVID-19 vaccine.

V is TRBV30 and J is TRBJ1-1; D is possibly TRBD1 (6 bases). CDR1 is GTSNPN, CDR2 SVGIG, per germline (reference sequence). V was trimmed by 5 bases and J by 6 bases, leaving 22 bases between them. The CDR3 has 15 amino acids. CDR3 sequence reads: CAWGTFAGGEAEAFF. The CDR3 DNA follows: TGTGCCTGGGGTACCTTTGCGGGGGGCGAAGCTGAAGCTTTCTTT.

This chain joins TRBV25-1 and TRBJ2-7; 9 positions match TRBD1. Germline V gene sequence: CDR1 MGHDK, CDR2 SYGVNS. CDR3 length: 14 amino acids. The ends lost 6 bases at V and 3 bases at J; junction bases unmatched: 6. CDR3 nucleotide sequence: TGTGCCAGCAGCCCCGGGACAGGGTACTACGAGCAGTACTTC. Translation: CASSPGTGYYEQYF.

In this sample, this clone turned up a few times. The chain uses TRBV6-5 and TRBJ2-1; D might be TRBD2 (6 bases). V shed 4 bases and J shed 12 bases, with 13 bases lying between them. The CDR3 sequence is 12 residues long. The germline V gene encodes CDR1 MNHEY and CDR2 SVGAGI. The CDR3 DNA follows: TGTGCCAGCAGTTCCCGGGCCGGGGGGCAGTTCTTC. Protein sequence: CASSSRAGGQFF.

The chain is built from TRBV5-1 and TRBJ2-3; weak D call: TRBD1 (6 bases). CDR1 and CDR2 from the germline V gene are SGHRS and YFSETQ. This CDR3 is 16 amino acids long. The V end was cut by 0 bases, the J end by 2 bases, with 13 bases between. The CDR3 loop reads CASSLAGQYYTDTQYF. The CDR3 DNA is TGCGCCAGCAGCTTGGCTGGACAGTATTACACAGATACGCAGTATTTT.

The rearrangement joins TRBV7-9 to TRBJ2-1, with 10 bases fitting TRBD2. CDR1 and CDR2 from the germline V gene are SEHNR and FQNEAQ (reference sequence). V gave up 3 bases and J gave up 4 bases; unmatched junction bases: 9. This CDR3 has 17 amino acids. The CDR3 loop reads CASSFFRAGGFYNEQFF. CDR3 nucleotide sequence: TGTGCCAGCAGCTTTTTCCGAGCGGGGGGGTTTTACAATGAGCAGTTCTTC.

Here the CDR3 reads CAISPLPGREGHNEQFF. The CDR3 coding sequence is TGTGCCATCAGCCCTCTCCCGGGGCGGGAGGGCCACAATGAGCAGTTCTTC. This chain uses TRBV10-3 with TRBJ2-1, with TRBD2 matching over 9 bases. This CDR3 comprises 17 residues. Germline CDR1 ENHRY, CDR2 SYGVKD. V shed 6 bases, J shed 5 bases, and the junction held 14 bases outside the gene matches.

The chain has TRBV19 and TRBJ1-5; D is unresolved. This CDR3 spans 19 amino acids. Germline loops: CDR1 LNHDA, CDR2 SQIVND (reference sequence). The V gene lost 4 bases and the J gene lost 0 bases, with 22 bases spanning the gap. The CDR3: CASSNLPQATIYSNQPQHF. CDR3 in DNA: TGTGCCAGTAGTAATCTTCCACAAGCTACTATCTATAGCAATCAGCCCCAGCATTTT.

This clone has just a few counts. The V gene is TRBV19, the J gene TRBJ1-6, with D possibly being TRBD1 (6 bases). Germline V gene data show CDR1 as LNHDA and CDR2 as SQIVND (reference sequence). Trimming removed 6 bases from V and 5 bases from J, with 14 bases in between. The CDR3 contains 15 residues. The DNA for the CDR3 is TGTGCCAGTAGAACACAGGGAAACAATAATTCACCCCTCCACTTT. It yields the protein CASRTQGNNNSPLHF.

The chain is built from TRBV5-1 and TRBJ2-5; D unresolved. Germline CDR1 SGHRS, CDR2 YFSETQ. The CDR3 is 14 amino acids. V lost 0 bases, J lost 5 bases, and 11 bases lay in between. The CDR3 nucleotides read TGCGCCAGCAGCTTGGAACCGACCTATGAGACCCAGTACTTC. Protein sequence: CASSLEPTYETQYF.

The gene calls are TRBV10-2 and TRBJ1-2; no definite D call. The CDR3 covers 13 residues. The V end lost 4 bases, the J end lost 9 bases, and 15 bases lay between the germline ends. The V gene's germline CDR1 is WSHSY and CDR2 SAAADI. The DNA for the CDR3 is TGCGCCAGCAGTGTCTCAAATGCGGGTAGCTACACCTTC. It translates to CASSVSNAGSYTF.

The table lists this clone with a count of one. The chain employs TRBV28 and TRBJ2-7; TRBD1 aligns across 7 bases. The germline CDR1 and CDR2 sequences are MDHEN and SYDVKM. CDR3 length equals 12 residues. The V segment lost 5 bases and the J segment 6 bases; nucleotides outside the gene matches: 4. The CDR3 loop reads CASSAWTGEQYF. In DNA, the CDR3 is TGTGCCAGCAGTGCCTGGACAGGCGAGCAGTACTTC.

The gene calls are TRBV23-1 and TRBJ2-5; 7 positions match TRBD1. TRBV23-1 carries the ORF label, with uncertain function. The ends lost 8 bases at V and 3 bases at J; junction bases unmatched: 9. This CDR3 has 14 amino acids. The chain's CDR3 is CASPPGQTKETQYF. In nucleotides, the CDR3 is TGCGCCAGCCCACCGGGACAGACTAAAGAGACCCAGTACTTC.

This chain links TRBV10-3 with TRBJ1-2; no reliable D call. Germline loops: CDR1 ENHRY, CDR2 SYGVKD. V was trimmed by 2 bases and J by 4 bases, leaving 8 bases between them. The CDR3 has 13 amino acids. The CDR3 protein is CAISEPPGYGYTF. The CDR3 nucleotides are TGTGCCATCAGTGAGCCCCCGGGCTATGGCTACACCTTC.